These 5 T cell receptor beta chains originate from one sample sequenced in a study of OX40 agonist ivuxolimab in advanced cancers. Libraries were prepared by immunoSEQ multiplex PCR; TCRdb keeps only in-frame clonotypes and omits some of them. This table holds around 80,000 clones, roughly 94% found once. Sequencing was performed on CD4+ or CD8+ T cells sorted from blood, taken in a trial of the OX40 agonist ivuxolimab. Receptors were obtained from an adult with an advanced solid tumor such as melanoma, head and neck, liver or kidney cancer.

This chain links TRBV15 with TRBJ1-2; TRBD1 aligns across 7 bases. Trimming cost V 0 bases and J 7 bases; bases outside gene matches: 11. Germline V gives CDR1 LNHNV, CDR2 YYDKDF (reference sequence). CDR3 size: 16 residues. The CDR3 loop reads CATSRDQWGDRTGYTF. CDR3 bases: TGTGCCACCAGCAGAGATCAATGGGGGGACAGAACTGGCTACACCTTC.

The chain has TRBV9 and TRBJ2-1; D call uncertain. The CDR3 loop spans 12 amino acids. Trimming took 0 bases from V and 10 from J, leaving 8 bases between them. CDR1 and CDR2 from the germline V gene are SGDLS and YYNGEE. The CDR3 region has the DNA TGTGCCAGCAGCGTAGGGGTGCGGGAGCAGTTCTTC. Translating gives CASSVGVREQFF.

V gene TRBV7-8 combines with J gene TRBJ2-1; no definite D call. The CDR3 sequence is 12 residues long. Between the trimmed V and J ends, which lost 1 base and 9 bases, there was a span of 7 bases. Germline-derived CDR1 and CDR2 are SGHVS and FQNEAQ. CDR3 sequence reads: CASSLGMGEQFF. Written as DNA, the CDR3 is TGTGCCAGCAGCTTAGGAATGGGTGAGCAGTTCTTC.

The rearrangement uses TRBV5-4 and TRBJ2-7, with D uncertain. The V end was cut by 5 bases, the J end by 0 bases, with 9 bases between. Germline values: CDR1 SGHNT, CDR2 YYREEE (reference sequence). The CDR3 extends over 13 amino acids. In DNA, the CDR3 is TGTGCCAGCAGAATTTGGGGCTCCTACGAGCAGTACTTC. Its protein product is CASRIWGSYEQYF.

In this sample, this clone turned up once. The V call is TRBV7-9, the J call TRBJ2-7; tentative D call: TRBD1 (6 bases). The CDR3 covers 14 residues. V was pared by 5 bases and J by 1 base, with 12 bases between. Germline V gene data show CDR1 as SEHNR and CDR2 as FQNEAQ (reference sequence). The CDR3 DNA follows: TGTGCCAGCAGCACAGGGTTGCCTTCCTACGAGCAGTACTTC. Residues: CASSTGLPSYEQYF.